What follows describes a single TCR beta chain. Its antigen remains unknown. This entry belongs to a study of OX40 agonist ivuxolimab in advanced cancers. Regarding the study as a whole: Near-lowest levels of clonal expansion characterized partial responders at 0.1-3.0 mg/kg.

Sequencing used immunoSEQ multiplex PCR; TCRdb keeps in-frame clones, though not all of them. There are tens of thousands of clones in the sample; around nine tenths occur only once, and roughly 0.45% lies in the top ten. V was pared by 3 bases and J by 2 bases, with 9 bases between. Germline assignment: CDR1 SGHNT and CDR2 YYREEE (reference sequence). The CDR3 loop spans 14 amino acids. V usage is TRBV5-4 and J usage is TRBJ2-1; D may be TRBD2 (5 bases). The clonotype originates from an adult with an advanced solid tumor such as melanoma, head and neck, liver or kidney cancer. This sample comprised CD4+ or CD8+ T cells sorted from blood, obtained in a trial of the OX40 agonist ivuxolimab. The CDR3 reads CASSSGGPYNEQFF. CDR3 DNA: TGTGCCAGCAGCTCCGGAGGTCCCTACAATGAGCAGTTCTTC.